The 32 T cell receptor beta chains reported below all come from one sample, sequenced in a study of blood T cell repertoires in COVID-19. Profiled with immunoSEQ multiplex PCR; TCRdb holds only in-frame clones, not every one. Among approximately 230,000 clones listed, approximately 82% were seen once. The sequenced sample consisted of peripheral blood. The receptor set was obtained from a woman older than 75 with active or convalescent COVID-19.

The rearrangement joins TRBV3-1 (or the pseudogene TRBV3-2) to TRBJ2-1; D call uncertain. The germline V gene encodes CDR1 LGHDT and CDR2 YNNKEL (reference sequence). The V and J ends lost 0 bases and 1 base respectively, with 13 bases between them. This CDR3 is 17 amino acids long. The DNA for the CDR3 is TGTGCCAGCAGCCAAGATGGCACAGCTTTATCCTACAATGAGCAGTTCTTC. Amino acids: CASSQDGTALSYNEQFF.

The rearrangement links TRBV7-9 to TRBJ2-1; the match to TRBD1 covers 8 bases. The CDR3 is made up of 16 amino acids. Trimming took 2 bases from V and 1 from J; bases not matched to a gene: 4. The germline gives CDR1 SEHNR, CDR2 FQNEAQ (reference sequence). CDR3 sequence: CASSLQQGASYNEQFF. The CDR3 DNA sequence: TGTGCCAGCAGCTTACAGCAGGGGGCATCCTACAATGAGCAGTTCTTC.

The chain recombines TRBV3-1 (or the pseudogene TRBV3-2) with TRBJ1-4, with TRBD1 matching 8 bases. After removal of 4 bases from V and 5 bases from J, the junction contained 6 bases not matched to a gene. CDR3 length equals 15 residues. Germline V CDR1 and CDR2: LGHDT, YNNKEL (reference sequence). The CDR3 nucleotides are TGTGCCAGCAGCCTCAACAGGGGGGGAAATGAAAAACTGTTTTTT. Amino acid sequence: CASSLNRGGNEKLFF.

J is TRBJ2-7 and V is TRBV15; the D gene is possibly TRBD1 (5 bases). The CDR3 spans 16 residues. Germline CDR1 LNHNV, CDR2 YYDKDF (reference sequence). V was pared by 5 bases and J by 6 bases, with 23 bases between. The CDR3 nucleotides read TGTGCCACCAGCGCCCCCGGGCTAAGGGGTTCTACCGAGCAGTACTTC. Translation: CATSAPGLRGSTEQYF.

CDR3 in amino acids: CASSLQGLGEKLFF. The CDR3 bases are TGTGCCAGCAGTTTACAGGGGTTGGGGGAAAAACTGTTTTTT. This chain connects TRBV27 to TRBJ1-4; TRBD1 might be the D (6 bases). Germline lookup yields CDR1 MNHEY and CDR2 SMNVEV (reference sequence). The CDR3 spans 14 residues. With 2 bases removed from V and 8 bases from J, the gap between germline ends came to 12 bases.

V and J are TRBV7-9 and TRBJ2-3; no clear D. Trimming took off 1 base at V and 4 bases at J, with 12 bases between the two ends. Per germline, CDR1 SEHNR and CDR2 FQNEAQ (reference sequence). This CDR3 comprises 15 residues. The CDR3 reads CASSLGVSKADTQYF. As DNA, the CDR3 is TGTGCCAGCAGCTTAGGAGTCTCAAAAGCAGATACGCAGTATTTT.

This clone was picked up a small number of times. The chain employs TRBV27 and TRBJ2-7; 9 bases agree with TRBD2. The CDR3 totals 17 residues. The V segment lost 6 bases and the J segment 6 bases; nucleotides outside the gene matches: 18. Per germline, CDR1 MNHEY and CDR2 SMNVEV (reference sequence). The CDR3 here is CASSLRATSGQTLEQYF. The CDR3 DNA reads TGTGCCAGCAGCCTTAGGGCCACTAGCGGGCAGACCCTCGAGCAGTACTTC.

This chain joins TRBV3-1 (or the pseudogene TRBV3-2) and TRBJ2-4, with 11 bases aligning to TRBD2. CDR1 is LGHDT and CDR2 is YNNKEL in the germline V gene (reference sequence). The CDR3 has 18 amino acids. V lost 0 bases and J lost 2; bases outside the gene matches: 6. CDR3 nucleotide sequence: TGTGCCAGCAGCCAAGAGCTACTAGCGGGAGAACCCAAAAACATTCAGTACTTC. This translates into CASSQELLAGEPKNIQYF.

This clone was picked up a small number of times. This chain uses TRBV2 with TRBJ1-2; tentatively, D is TRBD1 (5 bases). V gave up 3 bases and J gave up 4 bases, with 18 bases separating them. Germline V gives CDR1 SNHLY, CDR2 FYNNEI. The CDR3 spans 16 residues. The CDR3 sequence: CASSDFSTGRPYGYTF. CDR3 bases: TGTGCCAGCAGTGATTTTTCTACAGGACGGCCCTATGGCTACACCTTC.

The chain combines TRBV27 with TRBJ1-6; 9 nucleotides agree with TRBD1. The CDR3 is made up of 15 amino acids. CDR1 is MNHEY and CDR2 is SMNVEV in the germline V gene (reference sequence). Germline trimming cut 6 bases from V and 7 bases from J; bases unmatched to any gene: 7. For the CDR3, the DNA is TGTGCCAGCAGACCCTGGGACAGGGACAATTCACCCCTCCACTTT. Protein sequence: CASRPWDRDNSPLHF.

The rearrangement joins TRBV29-1 to TRBJ1-2, with D possibly being TRBD1 (5 bases). Germline CDR1 reads SQVTM; CDR2 reads ANQGSEA. V lost 4 bases to trimming and J lost 6 bases, with 9 bases between them. CDR3 size: 11 residues. CDR3 sequence reads: CSVAGINGYTF. The CDR3 DNA is TGCAGCGTTGCAGGGATTAATGGCTACACCTTC.

The gene calls are TRBV10-3 and TRBJ2-5; TRBD1 agrees at 9 bases. The CDR3 is 13 amino acids. The trim removed 10 bases at V and 3 bases at J, leaving 6 bases unmatched. Germline V gene sequence: CDR1 ENHRY, CDR2 SYGVKD. The CDR3 spells CATATGGKETQYF. Written as DNA, the CDR3 is TGTGCCACAGCGACAGGGGGGAAAGAGACCCAGTACTTC.

The CDR3: CASSLHRGSNSPLHF. CDR3 DNA: TGTGCCAGCAGCTTACACAGGGGGTCCAATTCACCCCTCCACTTT. The V and J genes are TRBV7-8 and TRBJ1-6, with 8 bases aligning to TRBD1. The germline V gene encodes CDR1 SGHVS and CDR2 FQNEAQ. The CDR3 contains 15 residues. J was trimmed by 7 bases and V by 2 bases; bases with no gene match: 4.

This chain links TRBV5-1 with TRBJ2-3; 7 nucleotides align to TRBD1. The germline CDR1 and CDR2 sequences are SGHRS and YFSETQ. The CDR3 extends over 18 amino acids. Unmatched junction bases numbered 18, after V lost 3 bases and J lost 5 bases. CDR3 nucleotides: TGCGCCAGCAGCTCTAGACCCACCGGGACAGCTTATGGAGATACGCAGTATTTT. This gives the protein CASSSRPTGTAYGDTQYF.

The chain joins TRBV30 to TRBJ2-2; D is uncertain. The V end lost 5 bases, the J end lost 6 bases, and 10 bases lay between the germline ends. Germline V gives CDR1 GTSNPN, CDR2 SVGIG (reference sequence). This CDR3 is 12 amino acids long. Written as DNA, the CDR3 is TGTGCCTGGCTAGGTCGGGCCGGGGAGCTGTTTTTT. It translates to CAWLGRAGELFF. Combining the CDR3 with reference TRBV30 and TRBJ2-2 gives the whole variable domain SQTIHQWPATLVQPVGSPLSLECTVEGTSNPNLYWYRQAAGRGLQLLFYSVGIGQISSEVPQNLSASRPQDRQFILSSKKLLLSDSGFYLCAWLGRAGELFFGEGSRLTVL.

The chain links TRBV28 to TRBJ2-5; tentative D call: TRBD2 (6 bases). This CDR3 has 15 residues. Germline V gene sequence: CDR1 MDHEN, CDR2 SYDVKM. With 3 bases removed from V and 5 bases from J, the gap between germline ends came to 16 bases. This CDR3 is CASSLPGGGFETQYF. The CDR3 nucleotides are TGTGCCAGCAGTTTGCCTGGGGGAGGTTTTGAGACCCAGTACTTC.

V gene TRBV19 combines with J gene TRBJ2-2, with 8 bases fitting TRBD2. Germline trimming cut 10 bases from V and 7 bases from J; bases unmatched to any gene: 11. The CDR3 is 14 amino acids. Germline loops: CDR1 LNHDA, CDR2 SQIVND (reference sequence). The CDR3 sequence is CATKWGLVDGELFF. In nucleotides, the CDR3 is TGTGCCACCAAATGGGGACTAGTGGACGGGGAGCTGTTTTTT.

This clone was observed a few times. Here the CDR3 DNA reads TGTGCCTGGAGGGGTATTCTGACAACTAACTATGGCTACACCTTC. This sequence encodes CAWRGILTTNYGYTF. This rearrangement joins TRBV30 to TRBJ1-2; D not resolved. Germline CDR1 reads GTSNPN; CDR2 reads SVGIG (reference sequence). V dropped 3 bases and J dropped 0 bases, with 14 bases sitting between them. The CDR3 covers 15 residues.

This chain connects TRBV10-3 to TRBJ1-5; TRBD1 aligns across 8 bases. The trim removed 10 bases at V and 5 bases at J, leaving 7 bases unmatched. There are 13 residues in the CDR3. Germline V lookup: CDR1 ENHRY, CDR2 SYGVKD. The chain's CDR3 is CATGQGQDQPQHF. The CDR3 coding sequence is TGTGCCACCGGACAGGGTCAGGATCAGCCCCAGCATTTT.

This clone was observed a handful of times. The V gene is TRBV5-1, the J gene TRBJ2-7, with D perhaps matching TRBD1 (6 bases). The CDR3 has 12 residues. Trimming took off 4 bases at V and 3 bases at J, with 8 bases between the two ends. Germline assignment: CDR1 SGHRS and CDR2 YFSETQ. In nucleotides, the CDR3 is TGCGCCAGCAGCCCGGACAGCTACGAGCAGTACTTC. Residues: CASSPDSYEQYF.

DNA for the CDR3: TGTGCCAGCAATTCCCTGGGGGCGGGTGGCTACACCTTC. Its translation is CASNSLGAGGYTF. The genes are TRBV12-3 or TRBV12-4 and TRBJ1-2, with D possibly TRBD1 on 6 matching bases. The CDR3 covers 13 residues. V was clipped by 7 bases and J by 7 bases, with 16 bases between them.

This chain uses TRBV6-1 with TRBJ1-2; TRBD1 agrees at 7 bases. The J segment lost 8 bases and the V segment lost 3 bases, leaving 18 bases of the junction unmatched. Germline loops: CDR1 MNHNS, CDR2 SASEGT. The CDR3 length is 17 residues. The CDR3 nucleotides read TGTGCCAGCAGTGAGGGGGTAGCAACAGGGGTGACCCTCGGCTACACCTTC. Amino acid sequence: CASSEGVATGVTLGYTF.

V is TRBV5-5 and J is TRBJ1-1; D ambiguous. The CDR3 spans 15 residues. Looked up from germline, CDR1 is SGHKS and CDR2 is YYEKEE (reference sequence). Trimming shortened V by 0 bases and J by 0 bases, and 9 bases separated the two germline ends. The CDR3 coding sequence is TGTGCCAGCAGCTTGGTAGTGAGTATGAACACTGAAGCTTTCTTT. This encodes CASSLVVSMNTEAFF.

The chain uses TRBV6-5 and TRBJ2-1; D gene uncertain. V was trimmed by 8 bases and J by 2 bases, leaving 16 bases between them. CDR1 is MNHEY and CDR2 is SVGAGI in the germline V gene. The CDR3 loop spans 15 amino acids. The CDR3 DNA is TGTGCCAGCGGTATAGGAGCGTTACCCTACAATGAGCAGTTCTTC. As protein: CASGIGALPYNEQFF.

This clone appeared a few times. The chain is built from TRBV5-6 and TRBJ2-7; D gene ambiguous. V was cut by 1 base and J by 7 bases, with 9 bases left in between. From germline, CDR1 is SGHDT and CDR2 YYEEEE. The CDR3 has 12 amino acids. In nucleotides, the CDR3 is TGTGCCAGCAGCTTGACCCCTACGGAGCAGTACTTC. This gives the protein CASSLTPTEQYF.

The gene calls are TRBV28 and TRBJ2-1; 10 nucleotides match TRBD2. V lost 6 bases and J lost 9; bases outside the gene matches: 11. The CDR3 totals 15 residues. The germline V gene has CDR1 MDHEN and CDR2 SYDVKM. CDR3 protein: CASRLIAGGEIEQFF. CDR3 nucleotide sequence: TGTGCCAGCAGACTGATAGCGGGGGGAGAAATTGAGCAGTTCTTC.

This chain links TRBV5-5 with TRBJ1-2; 7 nucleotides align to TRBD1. Germline-derived CDR1 and CDR2 are SGHKS and YYEKEE (reference sequence). With V trimmed by 4 bases and J by 4 bases, 4 bases remained unmatched. The CDR3 has 13 amino acids. The CDR3 bases are TGTGCCAGCAGCGCGACAGGGATCTATGGCTACACCTTC. This translates into CASSATGIYGYTF.

The rearrangement links TRBV11-3 to TRBJ2-3; 11 bases align to TRBD2. Germline loops: CDR1 SGHNT, CDR2 YENEEA. The CDR3 is 18 residues long. J lost 4 bases, V lost 5 bases, and 14 bases had no gene match. The CDR3 sequence is CASSPRGHSGRDPDTQYF. CDR3 bases: TGTGCCAGCAGCCCCAGGGGCCATAGCGGGAGGGATCCAGATACGCAGTATTTT.

The chain recombines TRBV28 with TRBJ2-7, with 7 bases identical to TRBD1. Germline-derived CDR1 and CDR2 are MDHEN and SYDVKM. After removal of 3 bases from V and 2 bases from J, the junction contained 4 bases not matched to a gene. The CDR3 runs to 14 residues. The CDR3 DNA follows: TGTGCCAGCAGTTTTCCGCAGGGGGCCTACGAGCAGTACTTC. This translates into CASSFPQGAYEQYF.

The rearrangement links TRBV3-1 (or the pseudogene TRBV3-2) to TRBJ2-2, with D possibly being TRBD2 (5 bases). This CDR3 has 16 amino acids. From germline, CDR1 is LGHDT and CDR2 YNNKEL (reference sequence). Between the trimmed V and J ends, which lost 5 bases and 7 bases, there was a span of 20 bases. The CDR3 is CASSALRGPGGGELFF. For the CDR3, the DNA is TGTGCCAGCAGCGCACTCCGAGGGCCAGGAGGCGGGGAGCTGTTTTTT.

This clone was seen only once. V is TRBV18 and J is TRBJ1-2; a weak D match, TRBD1 (5 bases). Germline values: CDR1 KGHSH, CDR2 LQKENI. The CDR3 is 15 amino acids. V shed 0 bases and J shed 7 bases, with 15 bases lying between them. The CDR3 loop is CASSPPGPPGVGYTF. The CDR3 region has the DNA TGTGCCAGCTCACCACCGGGGCCGCCGGGGGTTGGCTACACCTTC.

This sequence joins TRBV29-1 and TRBJ1-2; D may be TRBD1 (6 bases). V dropped 5 bases and J dropped 6 bases, with 10 bases sitting between them. CDR1 is SQVTM and CDR2 is ANQGSEA in the germline V gene. The CDR3 totals 11 residues. The CDR3 region has the DNA TGCAGCGTTCGCCAGGGGCATGGCTACACCTTC. Translation gives CSVRQGHGYTF.